The 9 T cell receptor beta chains given below trace back to one sample, sequenced in a study of T cells after posttransplantation cyclophosphamide listed by TCRdb under 2016. The protocol used for the library was the immunoSEQ multiplex PCR assay. Entries here come from immuneACCESS through TCRdb and include only in-frame sequences with V and J called. Some clones fail to appear in such tables; in the studies checked, an unresolved V gene covers under half of the shortfall, and the cause of the remainder is unknown. The sample counts about 38,000 clones, each observed more than once. The ten largest clones represent 5.5% to 6% of the sample. The specimen was PBMCs. All receptors derive from a man aged 30 to 45 in good health and a related stem cell transplant donor.

At least ten counts were recorded for this clone. The rearrangement links TRBV2 to TRBJ2-6, with D maybe TRBD1 (5 bases). Germline CDR1 is SNHLY and CDR2 is FYNNEI. Trimming removed 3 bases from V and 4 bases from J, with 19 bases in between. This CDR3 has 18 amino acids. The CDR3 DNA is TGTGCCAGCAGTGACTGGACAAGCCAAAGGTCCGGGGCCAACGTCCTGACTTTC. Its protein is CASSDWTSQRSGANVLTF.

At least ten counts were recorded for this clone. J is TRBJ2-7 and V is TRBV5-8; 9 bases line up with TRBD1. The CDR3 runs to 14 residues. J lost 7 bases, V lost 6 bases, and 11 bases had no gene match. Germline assignment: CDR1 SGHTS and CDR2 YDEGEE. The CDR3 nucleotides are TGTGCCAGCAATTCGGGACAGGGCTTCGGGGAGCAGTACTTC. Translation gives CASNSGQGFGEQYF.

This clone was counted ten times or more. The chain employs TRBV25-1 and TRBJ2-2; the match to TRBD1 covers 7 bases. Trimming at V came to 6 bases and at J to 5 bases, leaving 15 bases not matched to a gene. The CDR3 length is 17 residues. Germline V gene data show CDR1 as MGHDK and CDR2 as SYGVNS. CDR3 coding DNA: TGTGCCAGCAGCCGGGGCGATGGGACAGCGAGGACCGGGGAGCTGTTTTTT. Protein sequence: CASSRGDGTARTGELFF.

This clone occurred many times. The V gene is TRBV15, the J gene TRBJ1-2, with 10 bases fitting TRBD1. The germline V gene encodes CDR1 LNHNV and CDR2 YYDKDF (reference sequence). V trimming: 0 bases; J trimming: 5 bases; junction bases outside the gene matches: 9. The CDR3 length is 17 residues. DNA of the CDR3: TGTGCCACCAGCAGAGATTCGTCGGGACAGGGGAAGTATGGCTACACCTTC. This translates into CATSRDSSGQGKYGYTF.

This clone occurred a few times. The chain couples TRBV12-3 or TRBV12-4 to TRBJ1-1, with 7 bases lining up with TRBD1. The CDR3 covers 18 residues. V dropped 6 bases and J dropped 0; count of bases not matched to a gene: 16. The CDR3 spells CASRIIPTGSVMNTEAFF. The CDR3 DNA reads as TGTGCCAGCAGGATAATCCCGACAGGGAGTGTCATGAACACTGAAGCTTTCTTT.

This clone was seen repeatedly, ten times or more. The chain is built from TRBV18 and TRBJ1-5; 9 nucleotides line up with TRBD1. The CDR3 totals 16 residues. Germline CDR1 KGHSH, CDR2 LQKENI. V lost 4 bases, J lost 5 bases, and 9 bases stayed unmatched. Here the CDR3 reads CASSRGPGQGDQPQHF. CDR3 nucleotides: TGTGCCAGCTCACGAGGGCCGGGACAGGGCGATCAGCCCCAGCATTTT.

This clone was counted many times. The J gene is TRBJ2-3, the V gene TRBV6-4; the match to TRBD2 covers 9 bases. Germline-derived CDR1 and CDR2 are MRHNA and SNTAGT. V was clipped by 0 bases and J by 1 base; unmatched bases: 5. The CDR3 length is 17 residues. The CDR3 bases are TGTGCCAGCAGTGACTCGAAGTCTAGCGGGGGCACAGATACGCAGTATTTT. Its protein product is CASSDSKSSGGTDTQYF.

The table lists this clone with many counts. This chain connects TRBV9 to TRBJ1-6; TRBD1 matches 9 bases. The CDR3 has 15 amino acids. Trimming removed 3 bases from V and 7 bases from J; junction bases left unmatched: 5. The germline V gene encodes CDR1 SGDLS and CDR2 YYNGEE. The CDR3 DNA reads as TGTGCCAGCAGCGGGGGACAGGGCGGAAATTCACCCCTCCACTTT. Translation gives CASSGGQGGNSPLHF.

The chain combines TRBV30 with TRBJ2-5, with a possible D match to TRBD2 (6 bases). Deletions cut 0 bases from V and 3 bases from J, with 14 bases between. CDR1 and CDR2 from the germline V gene are GTSNPN and SVGIG (reference sequence). This CDR3 has 15 residues. The CDR3 nucleotides read TGTGCCTGGAGTGTACATAGCGGCTTAGAAGAGACCCAGTACTTC. Protein: CAWSVHSGLEETQYF.